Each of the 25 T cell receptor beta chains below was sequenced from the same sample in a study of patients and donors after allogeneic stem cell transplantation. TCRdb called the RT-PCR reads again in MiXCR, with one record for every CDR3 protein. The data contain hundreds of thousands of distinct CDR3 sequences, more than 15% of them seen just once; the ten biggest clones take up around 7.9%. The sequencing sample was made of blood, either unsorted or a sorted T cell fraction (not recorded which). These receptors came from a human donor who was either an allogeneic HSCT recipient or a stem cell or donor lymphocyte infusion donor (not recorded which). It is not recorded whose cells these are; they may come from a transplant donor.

This CDR3 is CASSSRVSTDTQYF. The CDR3 DNA is TGTGCCAGCAGTTCCAGGGTTAGCACAGATACGCAGTATTTT. The rearrangement uses TRBV12-3 or TRBV12-4 and TRBJ2-3; possible D gene TRBD1, 5 bases. Trimming removed 4 bases at V and 0 bases at J, with 8 bases between. This CDR3 has 14 amino acids.

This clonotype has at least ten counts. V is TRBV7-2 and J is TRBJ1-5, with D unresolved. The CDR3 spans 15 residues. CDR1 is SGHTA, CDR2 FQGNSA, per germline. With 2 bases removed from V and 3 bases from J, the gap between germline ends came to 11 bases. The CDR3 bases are TGTGCCAGCAGCTTAAGGGTGGCCTTCAATCAGCCCCAGCATTTT. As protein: CASSLRVAFNQPQHF.

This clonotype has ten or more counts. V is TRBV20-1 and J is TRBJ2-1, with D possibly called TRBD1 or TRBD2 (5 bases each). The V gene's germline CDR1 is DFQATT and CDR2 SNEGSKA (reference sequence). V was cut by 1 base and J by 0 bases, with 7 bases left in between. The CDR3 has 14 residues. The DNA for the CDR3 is TGCAGTGCTAGAGCGGGGACCTCCTACAATGAGCAGTTCTTC. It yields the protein CSARAGTSYNEQFF.

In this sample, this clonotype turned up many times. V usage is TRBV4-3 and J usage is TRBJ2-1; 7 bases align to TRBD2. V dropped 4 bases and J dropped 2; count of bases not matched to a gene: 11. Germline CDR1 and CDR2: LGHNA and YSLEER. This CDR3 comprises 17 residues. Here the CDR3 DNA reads TGCGCCAGCAGCCCCTATTCAAGCGGGGACCCCTACAATGAGCAGTTCTTC. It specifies CASSPYSSGDPYNEQFF.

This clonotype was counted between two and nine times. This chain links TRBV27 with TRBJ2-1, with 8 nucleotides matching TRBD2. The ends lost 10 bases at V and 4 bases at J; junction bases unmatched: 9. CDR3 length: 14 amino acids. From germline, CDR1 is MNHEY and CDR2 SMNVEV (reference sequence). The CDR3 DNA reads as TGTGCCACCCGGACTAGCCAAAAGTACAATGAGCAGTTCTTC. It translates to CATRTSQKYNEQFF.

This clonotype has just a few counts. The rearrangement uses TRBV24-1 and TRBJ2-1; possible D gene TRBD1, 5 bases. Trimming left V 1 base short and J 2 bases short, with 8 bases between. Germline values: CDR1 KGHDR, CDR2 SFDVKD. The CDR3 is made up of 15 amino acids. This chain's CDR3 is CATSDFQGPYNEQFF. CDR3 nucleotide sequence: TGTGCCACCAGTGATTTTCAGGGCCCCTACAATGAGCAGTTCTTC.

This CDR3 reads CSARDGRRQTETQYF. CDR3 DNA sequence: TGCAGTGCTAGAGATGGTCGACGACAGACTGAGACCCAGTACTTC. The rearrangement links TRBV20-1 to TRBJ2-5; D possibly corresponds to TRBD1 (5 bases). Germline lookup yields CDR1 DFQATT and CDR2 SNEGSKA (reference sequence). CDR3 length: 15 amino acids. V was shortened by 0 bases and J by 5 bases, with 16 bases between the two germline ends.

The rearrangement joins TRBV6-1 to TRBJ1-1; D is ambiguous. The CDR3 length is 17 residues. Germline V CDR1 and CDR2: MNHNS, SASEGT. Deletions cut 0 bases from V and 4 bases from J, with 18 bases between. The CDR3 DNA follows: TGTGCCAGCAGTGAAGCGCGGCCGGTTACTTGGGGCACTGAAGCTTTCTTT. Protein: CASSEARPVTWGTEAFF.

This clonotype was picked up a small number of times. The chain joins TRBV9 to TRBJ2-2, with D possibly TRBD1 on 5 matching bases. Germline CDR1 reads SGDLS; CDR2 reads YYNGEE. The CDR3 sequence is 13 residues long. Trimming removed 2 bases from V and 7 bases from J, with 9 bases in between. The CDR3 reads CASSVQGHGELFF. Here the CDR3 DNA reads TGTGCCAGCAGCGTCCAGGGCCACGGGGAGCTGTTTTTT.

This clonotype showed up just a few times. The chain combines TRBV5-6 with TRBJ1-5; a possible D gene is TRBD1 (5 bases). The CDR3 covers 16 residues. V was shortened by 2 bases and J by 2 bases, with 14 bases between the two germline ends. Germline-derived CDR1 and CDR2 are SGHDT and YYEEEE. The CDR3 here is CASSFWRGSGNQPQHF. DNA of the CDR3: TGTGCCAGCAGCTTTTGGAGGGGATCGGGCAATCAGCCCCAGCATTTT.

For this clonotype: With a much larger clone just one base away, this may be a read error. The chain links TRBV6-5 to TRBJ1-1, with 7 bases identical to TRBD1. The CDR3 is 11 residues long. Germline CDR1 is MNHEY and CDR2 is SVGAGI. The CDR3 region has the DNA TGTGCCAGCGGGGGGGGACAGCGGGCTTCCTTT. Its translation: CASGGGQRASF.

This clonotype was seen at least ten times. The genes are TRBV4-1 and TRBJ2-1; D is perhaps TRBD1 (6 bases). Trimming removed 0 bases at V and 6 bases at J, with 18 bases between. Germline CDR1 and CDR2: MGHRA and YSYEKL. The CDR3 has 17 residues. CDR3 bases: TGCGCCAGCAGCCAAGATACCCCCAGGGGAGTTAGCAATGAGCAGTTCTTC. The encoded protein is CASSQDTPRGVSNEQFF.

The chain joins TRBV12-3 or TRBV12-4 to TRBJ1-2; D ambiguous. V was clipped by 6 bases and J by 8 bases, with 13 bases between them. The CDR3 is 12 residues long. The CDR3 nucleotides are TGTGCCAGCAGCCACAGTAAGGGCGGCTACACCTTC. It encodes CASSHSKGGYTF.

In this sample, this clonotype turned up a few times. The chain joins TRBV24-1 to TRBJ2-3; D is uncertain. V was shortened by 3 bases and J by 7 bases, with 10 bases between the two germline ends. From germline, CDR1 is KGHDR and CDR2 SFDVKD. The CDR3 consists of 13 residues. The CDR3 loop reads CATSDPSSHTQYF. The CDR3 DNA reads TGTGCCACCAGTGATCCATCGTCGCATACGCAGTATTTT.

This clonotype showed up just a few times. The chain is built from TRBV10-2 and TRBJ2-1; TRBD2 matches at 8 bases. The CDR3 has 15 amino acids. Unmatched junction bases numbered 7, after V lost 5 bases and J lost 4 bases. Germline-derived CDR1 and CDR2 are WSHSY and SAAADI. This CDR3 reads CASSSGTRGYNEQFF. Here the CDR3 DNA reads TGCGCCAGCAGTTCCGGGACTAGGGGGTACAATGAGCAGTTCTTC.

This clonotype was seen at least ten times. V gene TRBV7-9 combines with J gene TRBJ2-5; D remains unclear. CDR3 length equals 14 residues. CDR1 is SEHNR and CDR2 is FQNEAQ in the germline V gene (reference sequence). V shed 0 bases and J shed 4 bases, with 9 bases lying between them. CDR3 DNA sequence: TGTGCCAGCAGCTTAGCGGTGTGGGGAGAGACCCAGTACTTC. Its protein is CASSLAVWGETQYF.

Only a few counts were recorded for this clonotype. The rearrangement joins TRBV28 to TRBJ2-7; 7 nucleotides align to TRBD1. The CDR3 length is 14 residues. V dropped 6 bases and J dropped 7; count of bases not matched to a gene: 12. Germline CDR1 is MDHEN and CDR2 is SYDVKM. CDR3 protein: CASSSGTVTLEQYF. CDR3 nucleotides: TGTGCCAGCAGCTCCGGGACAGTGACCTTGGAGCAGTACTTC.

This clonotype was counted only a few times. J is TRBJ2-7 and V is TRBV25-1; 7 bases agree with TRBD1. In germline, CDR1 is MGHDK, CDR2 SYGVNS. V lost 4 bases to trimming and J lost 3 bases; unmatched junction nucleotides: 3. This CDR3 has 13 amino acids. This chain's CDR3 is CASSVQGIYEQYF. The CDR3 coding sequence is TGTGCCAGCAGTGTACAGGGGATCTACGAGCAGTACTTC.

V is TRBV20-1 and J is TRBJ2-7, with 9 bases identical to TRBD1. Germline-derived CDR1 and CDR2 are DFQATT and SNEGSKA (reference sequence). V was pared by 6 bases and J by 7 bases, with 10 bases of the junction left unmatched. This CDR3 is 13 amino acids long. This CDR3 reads CSAKPGTGREQYF. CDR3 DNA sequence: TGCAGTGCAAAGCCCGGGACAGGGCGAGAGCAGTACTTC.

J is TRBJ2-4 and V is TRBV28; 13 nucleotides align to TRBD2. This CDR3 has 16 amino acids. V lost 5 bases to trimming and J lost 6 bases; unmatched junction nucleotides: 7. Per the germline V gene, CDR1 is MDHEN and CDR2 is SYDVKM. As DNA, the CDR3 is TGTGCCAGCAGTCCCCCCGGACTAGCGGGAGTAAACATTCAGTACTTC. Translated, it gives CASSPPGLAGVNIQYF.

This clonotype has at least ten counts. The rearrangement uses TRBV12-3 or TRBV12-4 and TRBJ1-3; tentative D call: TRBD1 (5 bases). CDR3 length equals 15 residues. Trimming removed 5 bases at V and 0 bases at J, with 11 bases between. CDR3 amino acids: CASSTQAFSGNTIYF. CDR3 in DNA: TGTGCCAGCAGTACACAGGCGTTCTCTGGAAACACCATATATTTT.

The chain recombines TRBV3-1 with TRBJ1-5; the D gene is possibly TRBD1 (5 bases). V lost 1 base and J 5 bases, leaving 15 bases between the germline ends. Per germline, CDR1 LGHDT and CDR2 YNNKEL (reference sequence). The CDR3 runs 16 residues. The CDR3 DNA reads TGTGCCAGCAGCCAAGTTCCCCCGATGGGGCATCAGCCCCAGCATTTT. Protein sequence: CASSQVPPMGHQPQHF.

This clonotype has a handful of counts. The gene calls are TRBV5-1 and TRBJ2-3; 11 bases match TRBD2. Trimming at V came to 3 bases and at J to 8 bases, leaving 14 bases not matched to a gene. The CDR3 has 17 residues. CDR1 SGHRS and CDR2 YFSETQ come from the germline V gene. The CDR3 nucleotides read TGCGCCAGCAGCTCGCGGTTGAGTAGCGGGGGGGCCGGTACGCAGTATTTT. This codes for CASSSRLSSGGAGTQYF.

CDR3 amino acids: CASSQSLSAATNEKLFF. CDR3 nucleotide sequence: TGTGCCAGCAGCCAATCCCTATCGGCCGCAACTAATGAAAAACTGTTTTTT. The chain combines TRBV3-1 with TRBJ1-4; no firm D call. The CDR3 has 17 amino acids. Trimming took 2 bases from V and 0 from J, leaving 13 bases between them. CDR1 LGHDT and CDR2 YNNKEL come from the germline V gene (reference sequence). The whole variable domain, filled in from reference TRBV3-1 and TRBJ1-4, reads DTAVSQTPKYLVTQMGNDKSIKCEQNLGHDTMYWYKQDSKKFLKIMFSYNNKELIINETVPNRFSPKSPDKAHLNLHINSLELGDSAVYFCASSQSLSAATNEKLFFGSGTQLSVL.

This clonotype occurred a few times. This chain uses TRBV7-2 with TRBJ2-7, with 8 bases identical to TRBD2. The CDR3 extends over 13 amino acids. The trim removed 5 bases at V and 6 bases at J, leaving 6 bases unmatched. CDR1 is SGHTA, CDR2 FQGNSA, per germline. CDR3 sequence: CASSHRLATEQYF. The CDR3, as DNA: TGTGCCAGCAGCCACCGACTAGCGACCGAGCAGTACTTC. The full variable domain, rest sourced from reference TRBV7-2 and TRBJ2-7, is GAGVSQSPSNKVTEKGKDVELRCDPISGHTALYWYRQSLGQGLEFLIYFQGNSAPDKSGLPSDRFSAERTGGSVSTLTIQRTQQEDSAVYLCASSHRLATEQYFGPGTRLTVT.